The rows below give T cell receptor beta chains drawn from one sample of a study of shared clonotypes between healthy human individuals. Using immunoSEQ multiplex PCR, the repertoire was profiled, and TCRdb retains in-frame clones only, with some absent. The repertoire holds roughly 850,000 clones, with about 96% as singletons. Sequencing was done on a sample of naive CD8+ T cells sorted from blood. These receptor sequences come from a man aged 25 to 40 in good health. Each CDR3 is given with its conserved first and last residue. The D gene is left open where the match is weak. The size of a clone is reported for some rows only, either as once, few or many, or as a class for expanded clones.

abundance,v_gene,d_gene,j_gene,CDR3aa,CDR3nt
NA,TRBV4-1,NA,TRBJ1-5,CASSQVVHSNQPQHF,TGCGCCAGCAGCCAGGTAGTCCATAGCAATCAGCCCCAGCATTTT
once,TRBV2,TRBD2,TRBJ2-7,CASMWTSGSAYEQYF,TGTGCCAGCATGTGGACTAGCGGGTCCGCCTACGAGCAGTACTTC
NA,TRBV9,NA,TRBJ2-1,CASSESYNEQFF,TGTGCCAGCAGCGAGTCCTATAATGAGCAGTTCTTC
NA,TRBV27,NA,TRBJ2-7,CASSDHRVVLYEQYF,TGTGCCAGCAGTGATCACAGGGTTGTCCTCTACGAGCAGTACTTC
NA,TRBV29-1,TRBD2,TRBJ2-7,CSVEDGLAESYEQYF,TGCAGCGTTGAAGACGGACTAGCGGAAAGCTACGAGCAGTACTTC
NA,TRBV7-9,TRBD1,TRBJ2-7,CASSLLGPGQGASEQYF,TGTGCCAGCAGCCTCCTGGGTCCAGGACAGGGGGCGTCCGAGCAGTACTTC
NA,TRBV5-4,NA,TRBJ2-1,CASSRSAGNNEQFF,TGTGCCAGCAGCCGGTCGGCAGGGAACAATGAGCAGTTCTTC
NA,TRBV6-5,TRBD1,TRBJ1-2,CASSYVRQGTYGYTF,TGTGCCAGCAGTTACGTGCGACAGGGGACATATGGCTACACCTTC
NA,TRBV6-1,NA,TRBJ2-1,CASSEAWGSPYNEQFF,TGTGCCAGCAGTGAAGCATGGGGGTCCCCCTACAATGAGCAGTTCTTC
NA,TRBV7-9,TRBD2,TRBJ2-3,CASSLGLAGGADTQYF,TGTGCCAGCAGCTTAGGACTAGCGGGAGGAGCAGATACGCAGTATTTT
NA,TRBV5-6,TRBD1,TRBJ2-3,CASRRQGFMGTDTQYF,TGTGCCAGCAGGAGACAGGGTTTCATGGGCACAGATACGCAGTATTTT
few,TRBV7-6,NA,TRBJ1-1,CASRGMNTEAFF,TGTGCCAGCAGGGGCATGAACACTGAAGCTTTCTTT
NA,TRBV7-9,NA,TRBJ2-7,CASSFFDSTLSYEQYF,TGTGCCAGCAGCTTCTTTGACAGTACTCTTTCCTACGAGCAGTACTTC
once,TRBV5-6,NA,TRBJ2-5,CASGQGQGWETQYF,TGTGCCAGCGGCCAGGGGCAGGGGTGGGAGACCCAGTACTTC
NA,TRBV6-6,NA,TRBJ1-3,CASQDDTIYF,TGTGCCAGCCAGGACGACACCATATATTTT
NA,TRBV29-1,NA,TRBJ2-3,CSVEDRGKDTDTQYF,TGCAGCGTTGAAGACCGAGGAAAAGACACCGATACGCAGTATTTT
NA,TRBV2,NA,TRBJ2-3,CASSRRDSTDTQYF,TGTGCCAGCAGCCGCCGGGACAGCACAGATACGCAGTATTTT
NA,TRBV6-5,NA,TRBJ1-3,CASSRGARSGNTIYF,TGTGCCAGCAGTCGGGGGGCTCGCTCTGGAAACACCATATATTTT
NA,TRBV4-3,TRBD2,TRBJ2-1,CASSQDTSSGHHEQFF,TGCGCCAGCAGCCAAGATACGTCTAGCGGGCACCATGAGCAGTTCTTC
NA,TRBV7-8,NA,TRBJ2-3,CASSLDDRVSSTDTQYF,TGTGCCAGCAGCTTAGACGATCGGGTTTCCAGCACAGATACGCAGTATTTT
once,TRBV6-5,TRBD2,TRBJ2-3,CASSYSQREWFDTQYF,TGTGCCAGCAGTTACTCGCAGCGGGAGTGGTTCGATACGCAGTATTTT
NA,TRBV7-9,TRBD1,TRBJ1-5,CASSDDRAQYQPQHF,TGTGCCAGCAGCGATGACAGGGCCCAATATCAGCCCCAGCATTTT
NA,TRBV9,NA,TRBJ1-4,CASSASGAINEKLFF,TGTGCCAGCAGCGCCAGTGGGGCCATTAATGAAAAACTGTTTTTT
NA,TRBV4-1,TRBD1,TRBJ2-2,CASSQDPQGGAGELFF,TGCGCCAGCAGCCAAGATCCACAGGGGGGCGCCGGGGAGCTGTTTTTT
NA,TRBV13,TRBD1,TRBJ2-7,CASSLDRDLYEQYF,TGTGCCAGCAGCCTTGACAGGGACCTCTACGAGCAGTACTTC
NA,TRBV7-9,NA,TRBJ2-7,CASTNRSYEQYF,TGTGCCAGCACCAACCGCTCCTACGAGCAGTACTTC
once,TRBV11-1,NA,TRBJ2-2,CASSLASATTGELFF,TGTGCCAGCAGCTTAGCGTCGGCAACCACCGGGGAGCTGTTTTTT
NA,TRBV11-3,TRBD1,TRBJ2-1,CASSTRQGALEYEQFF,TGTGCCAGCAGCACTAGACAGGGGGCTTTGGAATATGAGCAGTTCTTC
few,TRBV7-9,NA,TRBJ2-7,CASSMRGANEQYF,TGTGCCAGCAGCATGCGCGGGGCTAACGAGCAGTACTTC
once,TRBV29-1,NA,TRBJ1-2,CSVEVVGDYSYGYTF,TGCAGCGTTGAAGTAGTCGGGGACTATAGCTATGGCTACACCTTC
NA,TRBV7-9,TRBD1,TRBJ2-1,CASSRPQGDVGYNEQFF,TGTGCCAGCAGCCGACCGCAGGGGGACGTGGGCTACAATGAGCAGTTCTTC
NA,TRBV18,TRBD1,TRBJ1-1,CASSPPDRDTEAFF,TGTGCCAGCTCACCACCGGACAGGGACACTGAAGCTTTCTTT
NA,TRBV27,NA,TRBJ2-7,CASSRRGPYEQYF,TGTGCCAGCAGCCGGAGGGGACCGTACGAGCAGTACTTC
NA,TRBV9,NA,TRBJ2-3,CASSVGTASTDTQYF,TGTGCCAGCAGCGTAGGGACAGCCTCCACAGATACGCAGTATTTT
NA,TRBV2,NA,TRBJ2-1,CASSDNEQFF,TGTGCCAGCAGTGACAATGAGCAGTTCTTC
NA,TRBV4-1,NA,TRBJ2-6,CASSQVSGANVLTF,TGCGCCAGCAGCCAAGTTTCAGGGGCCAACGTCCTGACTTTC
NA,TRBV11-2,TRBD1,TRBJ1-2,CASSWGQGGGYGYTF,TGTGCCAGCAGCTGGGGACAGGGAGGGGGCTATGGCTACACCTTC
NA,TRBV11-3,NA,TRBJ2-1,CASSFTANEQFF,TGTGCCAGCAGCTTTACAGCAAATGAGCAGTTCTTC
NA,TRBV5-6,TRBD1,TRBJ1-2,CASSPGGGYYGYTF,TGTGCCAGCAGCCCGGGAGGGGGCTACTATGGCTACACCTTC
NA,TRBV11-2,NA,TRBJ2-6,CASSFFGSGANVLTF,TGTGCCAGCAGCTTTTTCGGCTCTGGGGCCAACGTCCTGACTTTC
NA,TRBV5-6,NA,TRBJ2-7,CASSLADSSYEQYF,TGTGCCAGCAGCTTGGCCGATAGCTCCTACGAGCAGTACTTC
NA,TRBV6-1,TRBD1,TRBJ1-5,CASSEASGTDNQPQHF,TGTGCCAGCAGTGAAGCGAGCGGGACAGATAATCAGCCCCAGCATTTT
NA,TRBV7-9,TRBD1,TRBJ2-5,CASSSPGQGASLQETQYF,TGTGCCAGCAGCTCCCCGGGACAGGGGGCGAGCCTCCAAGAGACCCAGTACTTC
NA,TRBV9,NA,TRBJ2-7,CASSVEPVYEQYF,TGTGCCAGCAGCGTAGAACCAGTCTACGAGCAGTACTTC
NA,TRBV7-6,TRBD1,TRBJ2-2,CASNLGQGAYGELFF,TGTGCCAGCAACCTGGGACAGGGGGCTTACGGGGAGCTGTTTTTT
NA,TRBV28,NA,TRBJ2-7,CASSLWYEQYF,TGTGCCAGCAGTTTATGGTACGAGCAGTACTTC
NA,TRBV30,NA,TRBJ2-1,CAWSALASHNEQFF,TGTGCCTGGAGCGCCCTTGCGTCTCACAATGAGCAGTTCTTC
NA,TRBV18,NA,TRBJ2-3,CASSPPQKEGVTTDTQYF,TGTGCCAGCTCACCACCGCAAAAAGAGGGAGTCACCACAGATACGCAGTATTTT
NA,TRBV29-1,TRBD2,TRBJ2-7,CSVVVAGGLAFEQYF,TGCAGCGTTGTAGTAGCGGGAGGGTTAGCGTTCGAGCAGTACTTC
NA,TRBV4-3,TRBD2,TRBJ2-2,CASSQVASGAGELFF,TGCGCCAGCAGCCAAGTTGCTAGCGGTGCCGGGGAGCTGTTTTTT
NA,TRBV7-9,NA,TRBJ2-1,CASSLGGSPQFF,TGTGCCAGCAGCTTAGGCGGGTCCCCACAATTCTTC
NA,TRBV28,TRBD2,TRBJ2-3,CASSLGTSGTDTQYF,TGTGCCAGCAGTTTAGGGACTAGCGGCACAGATACGCAGTATTTT
NA,TRBV4-3,NA,TRBJ2-7,CASSQDHRGSYEQYF,TGCGCCAGCAGCCAAGATCATCGAGGGTCCTACGAGCAGTACTTC
NA,TRBV6-5,NA,TRBJ2-7,CASSVGSHSYEQYF,TGTGCCAGCAGTGTAGGGTCCCACTCCTACGAGCAGTACTTC